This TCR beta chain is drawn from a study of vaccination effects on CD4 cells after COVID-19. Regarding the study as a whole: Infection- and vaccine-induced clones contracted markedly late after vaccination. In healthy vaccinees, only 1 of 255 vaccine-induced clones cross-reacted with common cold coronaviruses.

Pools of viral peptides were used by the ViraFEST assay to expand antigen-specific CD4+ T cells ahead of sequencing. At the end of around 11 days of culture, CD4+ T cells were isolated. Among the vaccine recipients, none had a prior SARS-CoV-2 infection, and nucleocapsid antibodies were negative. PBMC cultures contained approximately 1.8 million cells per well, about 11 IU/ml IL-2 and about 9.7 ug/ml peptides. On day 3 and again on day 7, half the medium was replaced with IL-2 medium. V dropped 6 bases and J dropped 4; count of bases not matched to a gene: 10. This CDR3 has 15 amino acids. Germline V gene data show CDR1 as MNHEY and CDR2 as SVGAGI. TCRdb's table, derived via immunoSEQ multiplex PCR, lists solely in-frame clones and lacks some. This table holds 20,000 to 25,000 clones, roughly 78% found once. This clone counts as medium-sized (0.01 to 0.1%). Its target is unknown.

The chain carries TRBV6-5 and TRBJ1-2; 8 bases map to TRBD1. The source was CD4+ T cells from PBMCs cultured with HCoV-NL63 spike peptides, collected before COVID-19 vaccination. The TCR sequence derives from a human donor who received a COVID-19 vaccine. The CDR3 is CASSGGQGLGYGYTF. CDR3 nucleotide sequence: TGTGCCAGCAGCGGCGGACAGGGTCTTGGCTATGGCTACACCTTC.